Here is one T cell receptor (beta chain) with its context. This sample was taken from a study of blood T cell repertoires in COVID-19. Profiled with immunoSEQ multiplex PCR; TCRdb holds only in-frame clones, not every one. The table shows about 210,000 clones, with less than 85% occurring only once. CDR3 length: 12 amino acids. The V gene's germline CDR1 is SQVTM and CDR2 ANQGSEA. V trimming: 6 bases; J trimming: 3 bases; junction bases outside the gene matches: 2. Recovered Cohort 3 donors showed two negative PCRs, clearance, or symptom resolution. This receptor was taken from a middle-aged man who had recovered from COVID-19. Sequenced sample: PBMCs or T cells enriched from blood (not recorded which). This chain uses TRBV29-1 with TRBJ1-2, with 9 bases that match TRBD1. The chain's CDR3 is CSVDRGDYGYTF. CDR3 in DNA: TGCAGCGTCGACAGGGGGGACTATGGCTACACCTTC.